These 19 T cell receptor beta chains came from one sample sequenced in a study of blood T cell repertoires in COVID-19. The table came from immunoSEQ multiplex PCR; TCRdb's copy has only in-frame clones and leaves some out. Among around 170,000 clones listed, 80% to 85% were seen once. Source material: peripheral blood. All receptors come from a woman in her 70s with COVID-19, enrolled during active disease.

V is TRBV5-6 and J is TRBJ2-2, with 7 bases aligning to TRBD2. Germline V gene lookup returns CDR1 SGHDT and CDR2 YYEEEE. This CDR3 is built from 16 residues. The V gene end was trimmed by 4 bases and the J gene end by 0 bases; junction bases not matched to a gene: 6. CDR3 region: CASSRRAGANTGELFF. The DNA of the CDR3 is TGTGCCAGCAGCCGCCGGGCGGGAGCGAACACCGGGGAGCTGTTTTTT.

V usage is TRBV5-6 and J usage is TRBJ1-1, with 11 nucleotides matching TRBD1. The V gene's germline CDR1 is SGHDT and CDR2 YYEEEE. The CDR3 is 14 amino acids. J gave up 3 bases and V 4 bases, and 2 bases lay outside the gene matches. The CDR3 coding sequence is TGTGCCAGCAGCGGGGGACAGGGGGACACTGAAGCTTTCTTT. Its protein is CASSGGQGDTEAFF.

The rearrangement links TRBV27 to TRBJ2-1; the D is unclear. Germline V gene lookup returns CDR1 MNHEY and CDR2 SMNVEV (reference sequence). The ends were cut back, 6 bases at V and 5 bases at J, with 17 bases in the middle. The CDR3 loop spans 15 amino acids. CDR3 protein: CASRDHAGDDNEQFF. The CDR3, as DNA: TGTGCCAGCAGGGATCATGCCGGAGATGACAATGAGCAGTTCTTC.

This chain links TRBV5-6 with TRBJ1-1; 10 nucleotides match TRBD1. The CDR3 covers 13 residues. The V and J ends lost 3 bases and 5 bases, in that order; junction bases with no gene match: 1. Germline V gene lookup returns CDR1 SGHDT and CDR2 YYEEEE. The CDR3 sequence: CASSWTGGTEAFF. CDR3 coding DNA: TGTGCCAGCAGCTGGACAGGGGGGACTGAAGCTTTCTTT. The whole variable domain, filled in from reference TRBV5-6 and TRBJ1-1, reads DAGVTQSPTHLIKTRGQQVTLRCSPKSGHDTVSWYQQALGQGPQFIFQYYEEEERQRGNFPDRFSGHQFPNYSSELNVNALLLGDSALYLCASSWTGGTEAFFGQGTRLTVV.

DNA for the CDR3: TGTGCCAGCAGCCCCGGTTCCCGACAGGGAACTAATGAAAAACTGTTTTTT. This translates into CASSPGSRQGTNEKLFF. The rearrangement joins TRBV3-1 (or the pseudogene TRBV3-2) to TRBJ1-4, with TRBD1 identical over 7 bases. The CDR3 is 17 residues long. Per germline, CDR1 LGHDT and CDR2 YNNKEL (reference sequence). V gave up 4 bases and J gave up 1 base; unmatched junction bases: 9.

The chain is built from TRBV7-2 and TRBJ2-2; weak D call: TRBD1 (5 bases). There are 14 residues in the CDR3. Germline V CDR1 and CDR2: SGHTA, FQGNSA. V lost 5 bases and J 4 bases, leaving 11 bases between the germline ends. CDR3 protein: CASSPQGPTGELFF. As DNA, the CDR3 is TGTGCCAGCAGCCCTCAGGGCCCCACCGGGGAGCTGTTTTTT.

The chain combines TRBV14 with TRBJ2-3; tentative D call: TRBD1 (6 bases). This CDR3 comprises 15 residues. Looked up from germline, CDR1 is SGHDN and CDR2 is FVKESK. V was cut by 3 bases and J by 0 bases, with 10 bases left in between. The CDR3 here is CASSHWTASTDTQYF. The CDR3 DNA reads as TGTGCCAGCAGCCACTGGACAGCAAGCACAGATACGCAGTATTTT.

The rearrangement joins TRBV27 to TRBJ2-5; perhaps TRBD1 as D (5 bases). The CDR3 extends over 14 amino acids. The germline gives CDR1 MNHEY, CDR2 SMNVEV (reference sequence). V dropped 3 bases and J dropped 5 bases, with 13 bases sitting between them. The DNA of the CDR3 is TGTGCCAGCAGTTTGGCAGGGTCTCAGGAGACCCAGTACTTC. Residues: CASSLAGSQETQYF.

The chain is built from TRBV5-1 and TRBJ2-7, with a possible D match to TRBD1 (6 bases). Trimming removed 5 bases at V and 2 bases at J, with 11 bases between. This CDR3 spans 13 amino acids. In germline, CDR1 is SGHRS, CDR2 YFSETQ. This CDR3 is CASRQGIAYEQYF. The CDR3 bases are TGCGCCAGCAGACAGGGAATCGCCTACGAGCAGTACTTC.

The chain recombines TRBV6-5 with TRBJ2-2, with 9 positions matching TRBD1. The germline V gene encodes CDR1 MNHEY and CDR2 SVGAGI. The V and J ends lost 5 bases and 2 bases, in that order; junction bases with no gene match: 0. This CDR3 spans 14 amino acids. CDR3 sequence reads: CASSTGGNTGELFF. CDR3 sequence (DNA): TGTGCCAGCAGTACAGGGGGCAACACCGGGGAGCTGTTTTTT.

This chain links TRBV9 with TRBJ1-4; 9 nucleotides agree with TRBD1. Germline V CDR1 and CDR2: SGDLS, YYNGEE. This CDR3 has 15 amino acids. Trimming cost V 2 bases and J 5 bases; bases outside gene matches: 4. In DNA, the CDR3 is TGTGCCAGCAGCGTCCTTACAGGGGGCAATGAAAAACTGTTTTTT. Translated, it gives CASSVLTGGNEKLFF.

The V and J genes are TRBV19 and TRBJ2-3; D remains ambiguous. The V gene's germline CDR1 is LNHDA and CDR2 SQIVND (reference sequence). With 4 bases removed from V and 6 bases from J, the gap between germline ends came to 5 bases. The CDR3 runs to 11 residues. CDR3 DNA sequence: TGTGCCAGTAGTAGGCTTGATACGCAGTATTTT. Its translation: CASSRLDTQYF.

V usage is TRBV10-1 and J usage is TRBJ2-2; no definite D call. The V and J ends lost 6 bases and 1 base respectively, with 9 bases between them. Germline loops: CDR1 WNHNN, CDR2 SYGVQD (reference sequence). CDR3 size: 14 residues. The CDR3 sequence: CASRTEKNTGELFF. DNA for the CDR3: TGCGCCAGCAGGACGGAGAAGAACACCGGGGAGCTGTTTTTT.

The rearrangement links TRBV6-6 to TRBJ1-4; D might be TRBD1 (5 bases). The V gene lost 4 bases and the J gene lost 8 bases, with 14 bases spanning the gap. The CDR3 loop spans 14 amino acids. Germline-derived CDR1 and CDR2 are MNHNY and SVGAGI (reference sequence). The CDR3 is CASSLAQGGEKLFF. The CDR3 coding sequence is TGTGCCAGCAGTTTGGCTCAGGGAGGGGAAAAACTGTTTTTT.

V and J are TRBV9 and TRBJ1-1, with D perhaps matching TRBD1 (6 bases). Deletions cut 6 bases from V and 1 base from J, with 13 bases between. CDR1 and CDR2 from the germline V gene are SGDLS and YYNGEE. This CDR3 is built from 14 residues. As DNA, the CDR3 is TGTGCCAGCAATCCCACAGGGAAGAACACTGAAGCTTTCTTT. It specifies CASNPTGKNTEAFF. The entire variable domain, with the rest obtained from reference TRBV9 and TRBJ1-1, is as follows: DSGVTQTPKHLITATGQRVTLRCSPRSGDLSVYWYQQSLDQGLQFLIQYYNGEERAKGNILERFSAQQFPDLHSELNLSSLELGDSALYFCASNPTGKNTEAFFGQGTRLTVV.

J is TRBJ2-1 and V is TRBV25-1, with 8 bases that match TRBD2. Germline-derived CDR1 and CDR2 are MGHDK and SYGVNS. The CDR3 runs to 16 residues. V lost 4 bases and J lost 6; bases outside the gene matches: 11. This CDR3 is CASSVGGLAGINEQFF. The CDR3 DNA is TGTGCCAGCAGTGTAGGGGGTTTAGCGGGAATCAATGAGCAGTTCTTC.

V and J are TRBV11-2 and TRBJ2-1; TRBD1 agrees at 8 bases. This CDR3 has 15 residues. J gave up 2 bases and V 6 bases, and 6 bases lay outside the gene matches. CDR1 is SGHAT, CDR2 FQNNGV, per germline. The CDR3 coding sequence is TGTGCCAGCAGACCAACGACAGGGGCCTACAATGAGCAGTTCTTC. Translated, it gives CASRPTTGAYNEQFF.

The genes are TRBV7-8 and TRBJ2-1, with D perhaps matching TRBD1 (6 bases). Trimming stripped 5 bases from V and 8 bases from J, with 10 bases between. CDR1 is SGHVS and CDR2 is FQNEAQ in the germline V gene. The CDR3 is made up of 12 amino acids. The CDR3 nucleotides read TGTGCCAGCAGCCCCCAGGGGTATGAGCAGTTCTTC. This codes for CASSPQGYEQFF.

The V and J genes are TRBV28 and TRBJ1-6; 7 bases agree with TRBD1. Germline V gene sequence: CDR1 MDHEN, CDR2 SYDVKM. The CDR3 runs to 12 residues. V trimming: 6 bases; J trimming: 10 bases; junction bases outside the gene matches: 3. CDR3 sequence: CASRRGRSPLHF. DNA for the CDR3: TGTGCCAGCAGGAGGGGGCGCTCACCCCTCCACTTT. The full variable domain, its missing parts supplied by reference TRBV28 and TRBJ1-6, is DVKVTQSSRYLVKRTGEKVFLECVQDMDHENMFWYRQDPGLGLRLIYFSYDVKMKEKGDIPEGYSVSREKKERFSLILESASTNQTSMYLCASRRGRSPLHFGNGTRLTVT.